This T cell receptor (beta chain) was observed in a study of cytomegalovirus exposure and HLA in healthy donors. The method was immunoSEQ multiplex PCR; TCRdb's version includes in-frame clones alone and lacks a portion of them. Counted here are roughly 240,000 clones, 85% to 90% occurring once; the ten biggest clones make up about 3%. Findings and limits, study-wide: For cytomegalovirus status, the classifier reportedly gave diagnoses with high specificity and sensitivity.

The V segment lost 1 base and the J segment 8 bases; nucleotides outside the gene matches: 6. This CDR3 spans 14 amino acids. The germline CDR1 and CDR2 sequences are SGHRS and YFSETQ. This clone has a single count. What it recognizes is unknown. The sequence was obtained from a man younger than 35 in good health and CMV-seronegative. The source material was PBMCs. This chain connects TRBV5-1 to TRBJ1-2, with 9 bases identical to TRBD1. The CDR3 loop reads CASSLPGTGKGYTF. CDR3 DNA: TGCGCCAGCAGCTTGCCCGGGACAGGGAAAGGCTACACCTTC.